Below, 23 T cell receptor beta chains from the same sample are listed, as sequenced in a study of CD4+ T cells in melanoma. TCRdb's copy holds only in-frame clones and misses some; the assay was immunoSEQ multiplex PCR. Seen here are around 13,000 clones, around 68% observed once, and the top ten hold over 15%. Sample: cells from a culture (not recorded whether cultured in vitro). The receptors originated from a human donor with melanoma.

The CDR3 DNA follows: TGTGCCAGCAGCCTGGCTAGCGCTTACCAAGAGACCCAGTACTTC. Its translation is CASSLASAYQETQYF. This chain uses TRBV9 with TRBJ2-5; a weak D match, TRBD2 (6 bases). The germline V gene has CDR1 SGDLS and CDR2 YYNGEE. V was trimmed by 4 bases and J by 0 bases, leaving 13 bases between them. The CDR3 runs 15 residues.

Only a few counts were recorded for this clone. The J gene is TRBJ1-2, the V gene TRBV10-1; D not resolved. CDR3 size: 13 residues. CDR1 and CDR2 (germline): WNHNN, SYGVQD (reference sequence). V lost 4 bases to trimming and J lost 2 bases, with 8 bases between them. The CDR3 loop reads CASSASRNYGYTF. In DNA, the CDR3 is TGCGCCAGCAGTGCCTCAAGGAACTATGGCTACACCTTC.

CDR3 sequence (DNA): TGTGCCAGCACCGAAGGGGCTGGGATCAGGGATGAGCAGTTCTTC. This translates into CASTEGAGIRDEQFF. The rearrangement uses TRBV6-1 and TRBJ2-1, with D possibly TRBD1 on 5 matching bases. The V gene lost 7 bases and the J gene lost 8 bases, with 21 bases spanning the gap. Germline lookup yields CDR1 MNHNS and CDR2 SASEGT. The CDR3 contains 15 residues.

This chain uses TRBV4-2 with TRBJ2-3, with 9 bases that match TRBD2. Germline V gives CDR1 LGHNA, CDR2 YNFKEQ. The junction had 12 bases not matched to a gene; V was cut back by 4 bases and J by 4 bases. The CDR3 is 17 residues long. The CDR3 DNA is TGTGCCAGCAGCCGGGCTGGCGGGGGGGAGTCCGCAGATACGCAGTATTTT. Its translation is CASSRAGGGESADTQYF.

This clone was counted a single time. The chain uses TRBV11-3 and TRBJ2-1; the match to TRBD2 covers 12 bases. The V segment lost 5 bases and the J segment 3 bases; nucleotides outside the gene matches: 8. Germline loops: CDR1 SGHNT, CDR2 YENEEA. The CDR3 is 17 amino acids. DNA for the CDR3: TGTGCCAGCAGCCCTCGGACTAGCGGGGCGGACTACAATGAGCAGTTCTTC. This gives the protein CASSPRTSGADYNEQFF.

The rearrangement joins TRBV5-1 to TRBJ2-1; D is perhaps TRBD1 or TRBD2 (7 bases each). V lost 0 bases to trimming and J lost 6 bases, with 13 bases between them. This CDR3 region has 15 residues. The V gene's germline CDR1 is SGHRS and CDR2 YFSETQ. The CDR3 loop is CASSLVSGGGNEQFF. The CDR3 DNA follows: TGCGCCAGCAGCTTGGTATCAGGGGGGGGCAATGAGCAGTTCTTC.

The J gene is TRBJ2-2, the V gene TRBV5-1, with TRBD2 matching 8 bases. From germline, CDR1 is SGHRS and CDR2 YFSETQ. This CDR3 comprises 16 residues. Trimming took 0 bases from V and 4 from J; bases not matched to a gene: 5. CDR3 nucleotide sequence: TGCGCCAGCAGCTTGGTCATTAGCGGGGCCACCGGGGAGCTGTTTTTT. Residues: CASSLVISGATGELFF.

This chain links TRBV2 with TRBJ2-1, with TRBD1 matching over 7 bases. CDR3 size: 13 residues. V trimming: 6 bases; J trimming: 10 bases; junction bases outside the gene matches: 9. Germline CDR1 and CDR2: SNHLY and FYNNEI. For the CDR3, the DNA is TGTGCCAGCAGCGACTCAATGGGACAGGAGCAGTTCTTC. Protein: CASSDSMGQEQFF.

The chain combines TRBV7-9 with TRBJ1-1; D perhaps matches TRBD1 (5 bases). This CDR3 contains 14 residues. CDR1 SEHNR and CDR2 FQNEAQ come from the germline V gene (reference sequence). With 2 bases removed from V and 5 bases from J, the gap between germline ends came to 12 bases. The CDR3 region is CASSLTQGVTEAFF. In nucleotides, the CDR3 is TGTGCCAGCAGCTTAACGCAGGGTGTGACTGAAGCTTTCTTT.

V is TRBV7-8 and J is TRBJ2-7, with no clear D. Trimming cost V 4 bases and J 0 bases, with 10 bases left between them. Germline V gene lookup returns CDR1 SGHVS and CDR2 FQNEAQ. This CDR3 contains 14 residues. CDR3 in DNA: TGTGCCAGCAGCTACAGACGGAACTCCTACGAGCAGTACTTC. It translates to CASSYRRNSYEQYF.

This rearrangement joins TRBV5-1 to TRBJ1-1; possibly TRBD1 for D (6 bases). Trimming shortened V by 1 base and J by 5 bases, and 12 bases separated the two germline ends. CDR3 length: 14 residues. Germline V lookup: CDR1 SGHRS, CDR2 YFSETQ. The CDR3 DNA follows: TGCGCCAGCAGCTTGACAGGGAAAGCTACTGAAGCTTTCTTT. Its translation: CASSLTGKATEAFF.

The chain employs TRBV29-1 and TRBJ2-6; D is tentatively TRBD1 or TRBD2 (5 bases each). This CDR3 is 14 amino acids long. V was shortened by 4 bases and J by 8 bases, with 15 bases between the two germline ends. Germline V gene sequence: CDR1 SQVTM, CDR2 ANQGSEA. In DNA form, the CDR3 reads TGCAGCGTTGGGGAACTTGAGGGGACCAACGTCCTGACTTTC. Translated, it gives CSVGELEGTNVLTF.

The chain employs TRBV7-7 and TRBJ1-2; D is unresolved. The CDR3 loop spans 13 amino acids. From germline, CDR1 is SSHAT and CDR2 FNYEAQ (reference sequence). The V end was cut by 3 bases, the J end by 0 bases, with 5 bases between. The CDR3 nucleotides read TGTGCCAGCAGCTTTTTGGCTAACTATGGCTACACCTTC. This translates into CASSFLANYGYTF. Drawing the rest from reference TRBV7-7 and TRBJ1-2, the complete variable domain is GAGVSQSPRYKVTKRGQDVTLRCDPISSHATLYWYQQALGQGPEFLTYFNYEAQPDKSGLPSDRFSAERPEGSISTLTIQRTEQRDSAMYRCASSFLANYGYTFGSGTRLTVV.

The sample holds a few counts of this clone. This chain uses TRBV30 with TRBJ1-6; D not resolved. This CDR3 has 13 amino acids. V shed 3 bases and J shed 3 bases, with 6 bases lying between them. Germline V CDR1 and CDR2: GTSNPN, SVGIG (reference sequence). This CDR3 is CAWSGSYNSPLHF. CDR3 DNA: TGTGCCTGGAGCGGGAGCTATAATTCACCCCTCCACTTT.

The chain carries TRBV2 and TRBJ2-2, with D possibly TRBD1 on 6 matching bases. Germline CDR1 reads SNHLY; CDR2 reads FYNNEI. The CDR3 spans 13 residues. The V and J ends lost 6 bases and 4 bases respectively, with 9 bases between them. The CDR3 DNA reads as TGTGCCAGCAGGCAACAGGGCACCGGGGAGCTGTTTTTT. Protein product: CASRQQGTGELFF. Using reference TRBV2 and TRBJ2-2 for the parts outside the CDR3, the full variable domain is EPEVTQTPSHQVTQMGQEVILRCVPISNHLYFYWYRQILGQKVEFLVSFYNNEISEKSEIFDDQFSVERPDGSNFTLKIRSTKLEDSAMYFCASRQQGTGELFFGEGSRLTVL.

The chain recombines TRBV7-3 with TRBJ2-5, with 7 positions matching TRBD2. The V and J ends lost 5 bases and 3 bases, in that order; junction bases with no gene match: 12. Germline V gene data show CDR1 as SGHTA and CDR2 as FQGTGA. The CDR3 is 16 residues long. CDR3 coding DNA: TGTGCCAGCAGCGAATCCGGCGCGGCGGGGGAAGAGACCCAGTACTTC. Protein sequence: CASSESGAAGEETQYF.

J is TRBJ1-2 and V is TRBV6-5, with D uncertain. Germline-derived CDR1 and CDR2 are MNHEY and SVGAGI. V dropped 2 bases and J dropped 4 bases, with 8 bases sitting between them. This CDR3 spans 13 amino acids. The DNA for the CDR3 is TGTGCCAGCAGTTACAACAAGGCCTATGGCTACACCTTC. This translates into CASSYNKAYGYTF.

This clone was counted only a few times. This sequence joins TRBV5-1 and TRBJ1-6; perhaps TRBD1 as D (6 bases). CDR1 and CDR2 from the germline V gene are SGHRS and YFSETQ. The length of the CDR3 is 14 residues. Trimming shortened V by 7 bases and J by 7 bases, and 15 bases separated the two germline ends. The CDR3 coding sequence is TGCGCCAGCGGAGGGGGGGGTGAGAATTCACCCCTCCACTTT. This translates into CASGGGGENSPLHF.

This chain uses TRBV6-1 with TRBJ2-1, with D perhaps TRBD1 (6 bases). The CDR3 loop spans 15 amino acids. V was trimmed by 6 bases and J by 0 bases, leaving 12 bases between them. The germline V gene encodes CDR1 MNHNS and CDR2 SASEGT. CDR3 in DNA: TGTGCCAGCAGATTTTCCAGGGGCTCCTACAATGAGCAGTTCTTC. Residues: CASRFSRGSYNEQFF.

CDR3 protein: CASSQGGGNTEAFF. The DNA of the CDR3 is TGTGCCAGTAGCCAGGGAGGGGGGAACACTGAAGCTTTCTTT. The J gene is TRBJ1-1, the V gene TRBV19, with D maybe TRBD1 (6 bases). Trimming took off 6 bases at V and 1 base at J, with 12 bases between the two ends. The germline gives CDR1 LNHDA, CDR2 SQIVND (reference sequence). This CDR3 contains 14 residues.

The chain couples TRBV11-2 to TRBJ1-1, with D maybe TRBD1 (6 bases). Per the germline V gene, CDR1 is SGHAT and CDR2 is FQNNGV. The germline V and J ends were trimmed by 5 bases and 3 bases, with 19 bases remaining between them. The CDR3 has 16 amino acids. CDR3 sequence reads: CASSPPRGNRYTEAFF. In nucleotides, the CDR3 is TGTGCCAGCAGCCCTCCTAGGGGGAATCGGTACACTGAAGCTTTCTTT.

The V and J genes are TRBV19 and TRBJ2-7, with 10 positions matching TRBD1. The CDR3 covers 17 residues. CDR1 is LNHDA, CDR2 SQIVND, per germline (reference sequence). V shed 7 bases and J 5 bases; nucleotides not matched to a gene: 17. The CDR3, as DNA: TGTGCCAGTACAAACTACCCGGGGACAGGGGACTCTCACGAGCAGTACTTC. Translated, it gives CASTNYPGTGDSHEQYF.

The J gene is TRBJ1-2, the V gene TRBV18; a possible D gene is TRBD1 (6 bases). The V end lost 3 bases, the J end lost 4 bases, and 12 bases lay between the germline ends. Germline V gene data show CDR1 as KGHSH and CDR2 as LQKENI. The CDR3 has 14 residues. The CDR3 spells CASSPYREGYGYTF. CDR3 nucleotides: TGTGCCAGCTCACCCTACAGGGAGGGCTATGGCTACACCTTC.